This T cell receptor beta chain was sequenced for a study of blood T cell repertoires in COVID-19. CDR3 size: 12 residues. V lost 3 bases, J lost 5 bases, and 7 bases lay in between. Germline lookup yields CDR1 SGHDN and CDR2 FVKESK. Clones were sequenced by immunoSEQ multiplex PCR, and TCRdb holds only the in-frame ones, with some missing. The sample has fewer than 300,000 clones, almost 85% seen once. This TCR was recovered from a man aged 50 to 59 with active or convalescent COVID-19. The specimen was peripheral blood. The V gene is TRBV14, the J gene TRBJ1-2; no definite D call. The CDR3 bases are TGTGCCAGCAGCCAGAGCCAATATGGCTACACCTTC. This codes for CASSQSQYGYTF. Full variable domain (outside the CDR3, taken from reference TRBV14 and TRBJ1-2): EAGVTQFPSHSVIEKGQTVTLRCDPISGHDNLYWYRRVMGKEIKFLLHFVKESKQDESGMPNNRFLAERTGGTYSTLKVQPAELEDSGVYFCASSQSQYGYTFGSGTRLTVV.